What follows are 29 T cell receptor beta chains derived from one specimen sequenced in a study of spatial heterogeneity in lung cancer. TCRdb reprocessed the 5' RACE reads via MiXCR and lists one record per CDR3 protein. The sample consists of some 54,000 distinct CDR3 sequences, less than 9.5% of them appearing once. Sample time point: blood at routine non-recurrence follow-up after resection. The input material, whole RNA from tumor, nontumor lung or frozen PBMC, was sequenced unsorted. The sequencing used PBMCs, collected at follow-up. These receptors were taken from a female donor with early-stage non-small cell lung cancer.

The genes are TRBV3-1 and TRBJ2-7, with 8 nucleotides matching TRBD1. This CDR3 has 14 amino acids. V trimming: 6 bases; J trimming: 4 bases; junction bases outside the gene matches: 8. CDR1 LGHDT and CDR2 YNNKEL come from the germline V gene (reference sequence). The CDR3, as DNA: TGTGCCAGCAGGCCTACAGGGGGAGGTTACGAGCAGTACTTC. Translated: CASRPTGGGYEQYF.

The chain joins TRBV7-2 to TRBJ1-2; tentative D call: TRBD1 (6 bases). This CDR3 is 14 amino acids long. V was cut by 1 base and J by 4 bases, with 10 bases left in between. Germline V gene data show CDR1 as SGHTA and CDR2 as FQGNSA. CDR3 loop: CASSLEKGGYGYTF. The CDR3 coding sequence is TGTGCCAGCAGCTTAGAGAAGGGGGGCTATGGCTACACCTTC.

V and J are TRBV6-6 and TRBJ1-5; TRBD1 might be the D (6 bases). V lost 2 bases and J 1 base, leaving 12 bases between the germline ends. This CDR3 spans 16 amino acids. Germline CDR1 and CDR2: MNHNY and SVGAGI (reference sequence). The CDR3 loop is CASSYGTGLSNQPQHF. CDR3 sequence (DNA): TGTGCCAGCAGTTACGGAACAGGGTTAAGCAATCAGCCCCAGCATTTT.

About this clonotype: A much larger clone lies a single base off, so this may be a read error. The chain links TRBV10-3 to TRBJ1-1; D not certain. CDR3 length: 14 amino acids. Germline loops: CDR1 ENHRY, CDR2 SYGVKD. The CDR3 is CVISEEDGNTEAFF. In DNA, the CDR3 is TGTGTCATCAGTGAAGAAGACGGCAACACTGAAGCTTTCTTT.

The chain joins TRBV7-2 to TRBJ1-2, with D perhaps TRBD1 (5 bases). The CDR3 is made up of 15 amino acids. The germline gives CDR1 SGHTA, CDR2 FQGNSA. Trimming removed 2 bases from V and 1 base from J, with 11 bases in between. The CDR3 DNA sequence: TGTGCCAGCAGCTTACCACGGGGGGTTAACTATGGCTACACCTTC. It yields the protein CASSLPRGVNYGYTF.

This clonotype was recorded a few times. Because the CDR3 is missing its conserved closing phenylalanine or tryptophan, this is likely a read error. This chain uses TRBV28 with TRBJ2-3; 11 bases line up with TRBD1. CDR3 length: 15 amino acids. Germline CDR1 and CDR2: MDHEN and SYDVKM. J was trimmed by 4 bases and V by 3 bases; bases with no gene match: 3. This chain's CDR3 is CASSLGQGVADTQYC. The CDR3 DNA is TGTGCCAGCAGTTTGGGACAGGGGGTAGCAGATACGCAGTATTGT.

The chain is built from TRBV30 and TRBJ2-5, with D maybe TRBD1 (5 bases). CDR3 length equals 13 residues. V was clipped by 3 bases and J by 9 bases, with 17 bases between them. Germline assignment: CDR1 GTSNPN and CDR2 SVGIG (reference sequence). This CDR3 reads CAWRKDQKGSQYF. In nucleotides, the CDR3 is TGTGCCTGGAGAAAAGACCAGAAGGGGTCCCAGTACTTC.

This clonotype was observed at least ten times. The chain employs TRBV5-1 and TRBJ2-1; a weak D match, TRBD1 (6 bases). The CDR3 totals 16 residues. V gave up 3 bases and J gave up 7 bases, with 20 bases separating them. The germline CDR1 and CDR2 sequences are SGHRS and YFSETQ. The CDR3 DNA is TGCGCCAGCAGCTACCCAGGGGCGATAGGTGGGAATGAGCAGTTCTTC. Translating gives CASSYPGAIGGNEQFF.

This clonotype was observed a few times. J is TRBJ1-2 and V is TRBV6-1, with 9 bases identical to TRBD1. This CDR3 contains 14 residues. V dropped 6 bases and J dropped 4; count of bases not matched to a gene: 6. Germline values: CDR1 MNHNS, CDR2 SASEGT. The CDR3 protein is CASRRTGVGYGYTF. CDR3 in DNA: TGTGCCAGCAGAAGGACAGGGGTAGGCTATGGCTACACCTTC.

V is TRBV5-8 and J is TRBJ1-5; 7 bases are a match to TRBD1. The CDR3 extends over 18 amino acids. Germline CDR1 SGHTS, CDR2 YDEGEE. The junction had 13 bases not matched to a gene; V was cut back by 4 bases and J by 0 bases. The CDR3 DNA reads TGTGCCAGCAGCCGTACTATTTCCGGGACAGATAGCAATCAGCCCCAGCATTTT. Translated, it gives CASSRTISGTDSNQPQHF.

This clonotype was detected many times. The chain carries TRBV18 and TRBJ2-1, with 8 positions matching TRBD1. The CDR3 totals 15 residues. With 3 bases clipped from V and 2 bases from J, the junction kept 3 bases outside the gene matches. CDR1 is KGHSH, CDR2 LQKENI, per germline. CDR3 sequence: CASSPSQGAYNEQFF. CDR3 DNA: TGTGCCAGCTCACCGTCACAGGGGGCCTACAATGAGCAGTTCTTC.

The rearrangement uses TRBV7-9 and TRBJ1-5, with 9 bases fitting TRBD1. Germline V gene data show CDR1 as SEHNR and CDR2 as FQNEAQ (reference sequence). The CDR3 sequence is 13 residues long. V was pared by 10 bases and J by 6 bases, with 7 bases of the junction left unmatched. In DNA, the CDR3 is TGTGCCACAGCCCGGGACAGGGTTCAGCCCCAGCATTTT. Translating it yields CATARDRVQPQHF.

There are a few counts of this clonotype. V is TRBV5-1 and J is TRBJ1-1; D possibly corresponds to TRBD1 (5 bases). V lost 0 bases, J lost 0 bases, and 12 bases lay in between. The germline V gene encodes CDR1 SGHRS and CDR2 YFSETQ. The CDR3 loop spans 16 amino acids. For the CDR3, the DNA is TGCGCCAGCAGCTTGGGAACAGGTTTTATGAACACTGAAGCTTTCTTT. This codes for CASSLGTGFMNTEAFF.

This sequence joins TRBV18 and TRBJ1-1; D possibly corresponds to TRBD1 (6 bases). The CDR3 loop spans 14 amino acids. The germline gives CDR1 KGHSH, CDR2 LQKENI. Trimming cost V 4 bases and J 1 base, with 10 bases left between them. Here the CDR3 DNA reads TGTGCCAGCTCACGACGACAGGAGAACACTGAAGCTTTCTTT. Amino acids: CASSRRQENTEAFF.

This clonotype has ten or more counts. V is TRBV7-8 and J is TRBJ1-1; D not certain. Germline V gives CDR1 SGHVS, CDR2 FQNEAQ. V was pared by 5 bases and J by 1 base, with 8 bases between. There are 13 residues in the CDR3. The DNA of the CDR3 is TGTGCCAGCAGCATCACCAGGAACACTGAAGCTTTCTTT. This codes for CASSITRNTEAFF.

This clonotype showed up many times. The chain joins TRBV6-1 to TRBJ2-3; possibly TRBD1 for D (7 bases). Germline lookup yields CDR1 MNHNS and CDR2 SASEGT. CDR3 length equals 16 residues. V was clipped by 6 bases and J by 0 bases, with 16 bases between them. The CDR3 region is CASSPRGAGSTDTQYF. The CDR3 DNA reads TGTGCCAGCAGCCCCAGGGGGGCGGGGAGCACAGATACGCAGTATTTT.

The sample holds many counts of this clonotype. The chain recombines TRBV20-1 with TRBJ2-3; no reliable D call. Per germline, CDR1 DFQATT and CDR2 SNEGSKA (reference sequence). V was shortened by 1 base and J by 1 base, with 9 bases between the two germline ends. The CDR3 is 14 residues long. The CDR3 bases are TGCAGTGCTAGAGGCGTCGTGGGCACAGATACGCAGTATTTT. Translating it yields CSARGVVGTDTQYF.

Ten or more counts support this clonotype. The chain combines TRBV5-1 with TRBJ1-1; TRBD1 might be the D (6 bases). The CDR3 loop spans 14 amino acids. Germline V gives CDR1 SGHRS, CDR2 YFSETQ. V shed 6 bases and J shed 1 base, with 13 bases lying between them. The CDR3 protein is CASTGAVRNTEAFF. In DNA form, the CDR3 reads TGCGCCAGCACAGGGGCCGTAAGGAACACTGAAGCTTTCTTT.

The V and J genes are TRBV19 and TRBJ2-1; D is perhaps TRBD1 (5 bases). CDR3 length equals 12 residues. Germline CDR1 reads LNHDA; CDR2 reads SQIVND (reference sequence). The V gene lost 6 bases and the J gene lost 2 bases, with 5 bases spanning the gap. CDR3 sequence reads: CASRTAYNEQFF. In nucleotides, the CDR3 is TGTGCCAGTAGGACAGCCTACAATGAGCAGTTCTTC.

This clonotype was seen many times. This chain connects TRBV6-5 to TRBJ2-3; TRBD2 aligns across 10 bases. Germline CDR1 is MNHEY and CDR2 is SVGAGI. The V segment lost 2 bases and the J segment 5 bases; nucleotides outside the gene matches: 4. The CDR3 contains 15 residues. The CDR3: CASSYLAGEGDTQYF. CDR3 bases: TGTGCCAGCAGTTACCTAGCGGGGGAGGGAGATACGCAGTATTTT.

This clonotype was recorded many times. The CDR3 bases are TGTGCCAGCAGTTTATCCCCGGGCATCTATGGCTACACCTTC. Protein sequence: CASSLSPGIYGYTF. The chain links TRBV28 to TRBJ1-2; no definite D call. Trimming pared 1 base from V and 4 bases from J, leaving 10 bases between. CDR1 MDHEN and CDR2 SYDVKM come from the germline V gene. CDR3 length: 14 residues.

This clonotype was seen at least ten times. V and J are TRBV15 and TRBJ1-4; D gene uncertain. The CDR3 totals 15 residues. V was pared by 1 base and J by 7 bases, with 13 bases between. Per germline, CDR1 LNHNV and CDR2 YYDKDF (reference sequence). This CDR3 is CATSRAGGVGEKLFF. The CDR3 DNA reads as TGTGCCACCAGCAGAGCCGGCGGGGTGGGTGAAAAACTGTTTTTT.

A few counts support this clonotype. Relative to the germline gene, one junction end is altered; a read error may explain this. V is TRBV28 and J is TRBJ2-5; 7 nucleotides agree with TRBD2. Germline V gene sequence: CDR1 MDHEN, CDR2 SYDVKM. CDR3 length equals 15 residues. The CDR3 spells CAGSILRKGGETQYF. For the CDR3, the DNA is TGTGCCGGCAGTATACTTCGTAAGGGAGGGGAGACCCAGTACTTC.

This chain links TRBV18 with TRBJ2-3; D gene unclear. CDR3 length: 13 residues. V lost 3 bases and J lost 4, with 8 bases in between. Germline CDR1 KGHSH, CDR2 LQKENI. The CDR3 nucleotides read TGTGCCAGCTCACCGGACGTCGCAGATACGCAGTATTTT. Translating it yields CASSPDVADTQYF.

The rearrangement uses TRBV28 and TRBJ1-1; D not resolved. CDR3 length equals 12 residues. CDR1 is MDHEN and CDR2 is SYDVKM in the germline V gene. The ends were cut back, 8 bases at V and 5 bases at J, with 12 bases in the middle. The CDR3 loop reads CASRGSLTEAFF. DNA of the CDR3: TGTGCCAGCCGAGGCTCGTTGACTGAAGCTTTCTTT.

The V and J genes are TRBV7-2 and TRBJ1-2, with a tentative D call TRBD1 (5 bases). This CDR3 contains 15 residues. Trimming cost V 3 bases and J 2 bases, with 13 bases left between them. CDR1 and CDR2 (germline): SGHTA, FQGNSA. CDR3 sequence: CASSFKPGENYGYTF. The CDR3, as DNA: TGTGCCAGCAGCTTTAAACCGGGGGAGAACTATGGCTACACCTTC.

This clonotype was picked up a small number of times. The chain employs TRBV15 and TRBJ1-1, with no clear D. V lost 0 bases and J 9 bases, leaving 8 bases between the germline ends. In germline, CDR1 is LNHNV, CDR2 YYDKDF (reference sequence). The CDR3 loop spans 12 amino acids. CDR3 DNA sequence: TGTGCCACCAGCAGAGATGGTGTCCAAGCTTTCTTT. Its protein product is CATSRDGVQAFF.

This clonotype has only a few counts. V usage is TRBV29-1 and J usage is TRBJ2-5; D perhaps matches TRBD2 (5 bases). The CDR3 contains 12 residues. Per germline, CDR1 SQVTM and CDR2 ANQGSEA. Trimming took off 4 bases at V and 3 bases at J, with 9 bases between the two ends. CDR3 DNA sequence: TGCAGCGTTGTGGGAGTGGAAGAGACCCAGTACTTC. Protein: CSVVGVEETQYF.

This clonotype was picked up many times. CDR3 sequence: CASSSPGTANTEAFF. CDR3 in DNA: TGTGCCAGCAGCTCTCCCGGGACAGCGAACACTGAAGCTTTCTTT. V usage is TRBV7-9 and J usage is TRBJ1-1, with 7 bases matching TRBD1. The germline gives CDR1 SEHNR, CDR2 FQNEAQ (reference sequence). CDR3 size: 15 residues. V lost 4 bases to trimming and J lost 1 base; unmatched junction nucleotides: 6.